This entry describes one TCR beta chain. Its antigen is unidentified. CDR1 and CDR2 from the germline V gene are SEHNR and FQNEAQ (reference sequence). V was clipped by 7 bases and J by 0 bases, with 13 bases between them. The CDR3 covers 15 residues. TCRdb's copy holds only in-frame clones and misses some; the assay was immunoSEQ multiplex PCR. This table holds under 150,000 clones, more than 75% found once. The data are from a study of T cell responses to AZD1222 COVID-19 vaccine. Study background: Analyses pooled second doses at about 4 or about 12 weeks.

Regarding the study as a whole: White British donors predominated, females outnumbered males, and clonal diversity was possibly underestimated. Close to half of spike-specific TCRs reportedly recognize unmutated variant regions. Elevations in Spike-specific TCR breadth and depth followed administration of two AZD1222 doses.

The receptor was derived from an adult in good health. The sample in question was peripheral blood, obtained on day 0 of AZD1222 vaccination. The chain joins TRBV7-9 to TRBJ1-5; D gene uncertain. CDR3 in amino acids: CASIEGPYSNQPQHF. CDR3 coding DNA: TGTGCCAGCATTGAGGGCCCGTATAGCAATCAGCCCCAGCATTTT.